Sequencing of this T cell receptor (beta chain) was carried out in a study of T cells after yellow fever vaccination. Turning to the study itself: Fractions of low cell number were prepared using SMART-Seq v4 Ultra Low Input. Overall study results and limits: Clones from primary vaccination mostly reappeared after the booster (96% CD4, about 85% CD8).

Concerning this clonotype itself: What it binds is unknown.

The CDR3 covers 14 residues. Germline V gene sequence: CDR1 SGHDT, CDR2 YYEEEE. With V trimmed by 8 bases and J by 4 bases, 11 bases remained unmatched. As TCR cDNA was made by 5'RACE template switching, a universal primer site and UMIs were added. TCRdb re-called the 5' RACE reads through MiXCR, storing one row per CDR3 protein. The sample contains fewer than 85,000 distinct CDR3 sequences, approximately 7.5% of which appear only once. Sequenced here: CD8+ T cells sorted from PBMCs, sampled on the day of the yellow fever booster vaccination. This sequence was found in a man younger than 40 who received the YFV17D yellow fever vaccine. This chain links TRBV5-6 with TRBJ1-1; TRBD1 agrees at 7 bases. CDR3 residues: CASYLGGGSTEAFF. The CDR3 region has the DNA TGTGCCAGTTACCTAGGGGGCGGCAGCACTGAAGCTTTCTTT.